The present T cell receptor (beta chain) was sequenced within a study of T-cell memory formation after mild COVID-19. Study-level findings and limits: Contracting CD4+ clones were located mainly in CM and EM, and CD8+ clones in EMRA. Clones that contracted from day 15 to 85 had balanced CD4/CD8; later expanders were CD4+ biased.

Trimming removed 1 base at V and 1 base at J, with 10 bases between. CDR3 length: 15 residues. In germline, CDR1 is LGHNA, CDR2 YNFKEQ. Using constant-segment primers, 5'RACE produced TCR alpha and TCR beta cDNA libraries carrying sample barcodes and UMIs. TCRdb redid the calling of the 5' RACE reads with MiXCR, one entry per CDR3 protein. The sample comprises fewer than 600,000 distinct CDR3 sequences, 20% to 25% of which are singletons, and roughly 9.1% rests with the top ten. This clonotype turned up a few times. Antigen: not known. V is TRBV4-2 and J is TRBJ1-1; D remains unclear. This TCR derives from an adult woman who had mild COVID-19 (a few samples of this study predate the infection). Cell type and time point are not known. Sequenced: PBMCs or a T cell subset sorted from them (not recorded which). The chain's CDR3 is CASSQVVDPNTEAFF. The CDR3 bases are TGTGCCAGCAGCCAAGTGGTGGATCCGAACACTGAAGCTTTCTTT.